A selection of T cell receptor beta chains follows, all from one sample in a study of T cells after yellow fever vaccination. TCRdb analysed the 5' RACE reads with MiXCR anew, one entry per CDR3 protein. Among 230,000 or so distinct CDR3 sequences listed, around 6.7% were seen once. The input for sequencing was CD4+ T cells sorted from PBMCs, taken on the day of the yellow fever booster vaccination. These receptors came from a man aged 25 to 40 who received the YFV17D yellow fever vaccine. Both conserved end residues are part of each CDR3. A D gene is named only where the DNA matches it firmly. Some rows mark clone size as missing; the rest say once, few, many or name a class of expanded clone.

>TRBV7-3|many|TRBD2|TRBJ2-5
CASSLGGGETQYF
TGTGCCAGCAGCTTAGGGGGGGGAGAGACCCAGTACTTC
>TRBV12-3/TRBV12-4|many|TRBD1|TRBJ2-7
CASSRDTGGYEQYF
TGTGCCAGCAGTCGGGACACAGGGGGCTACGAGCAGTACTTC
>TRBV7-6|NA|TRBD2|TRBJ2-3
CASSLDVSGRALGTQYF
TGTGCCAGCAGCTTAGATGTAAGCGGGAGGGCCTTGGGTACGCAGTATTTT
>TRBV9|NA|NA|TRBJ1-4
CASSVRGDQANEKLFF
TGTGCCAGCAGCGTCCGGGGGGACCAAGCTAATGAAAAACTGTTTTTT
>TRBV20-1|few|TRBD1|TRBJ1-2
CSARDPGQPIGYTF
TGCAGTGCTCGTGACCCGGGACAGCCGATCGGTTACACCTTC
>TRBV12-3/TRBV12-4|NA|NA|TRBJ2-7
CASSPLDRVSNEQYF
TGTGCCAGCAGTCCCCTCGATAGGGTGAGCAACGAGCAGTACTTC
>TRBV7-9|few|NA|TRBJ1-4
CASSPMESTNEKLFF
TGTGCCAGCAGCCCCATGGAGTCAACTAATGAAAAACTGTTTTTT
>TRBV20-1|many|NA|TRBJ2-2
CSASRGNTGELFF
TGCAGTGCTAGTCGGGGGAACACCGGGGAGCTGTTTTTT
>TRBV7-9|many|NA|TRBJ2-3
CASSLVRGSDTQYF
TGTGCCAGCAGCTTAGTTCGGGGATCAGATACGCAGTATTTT
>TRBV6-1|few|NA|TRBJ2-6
CASSLASSGANVLTF
TGTGCCAGCAGTCTCGCGAGCTCTGGGGCCAACGTCCTGACTTTC
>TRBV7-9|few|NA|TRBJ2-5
CASSFVTGTASRYQETQYF
TGTGCCAGCAGCTTTGTCACGGGTACAGCATCACGGTACCAAGAGACCCAGTACTTC
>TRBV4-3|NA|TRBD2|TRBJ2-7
CASSQGLGGRPSEQYF
TGCGCCAGCAGCCAAGGGTTGGGCGGGAGACCTTCCGAGCAGTACTTC
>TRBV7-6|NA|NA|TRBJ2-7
CDSSRTARNEQYF
TGTGACAGCAGTCGGACAGCCCGAAACGAGCAGTACTTC
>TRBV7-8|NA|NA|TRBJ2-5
CASSSRVLTIETQYF
TGTGCCAGCAGCTCCCGGGTCCTCACGATTGAGACCCAGTACTTC
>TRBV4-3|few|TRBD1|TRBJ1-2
CASSPNRGVNYGYTF
TGCGCCAGCAGCCCGAACAGGGGGGTGAACTATGGCTACACCTTC
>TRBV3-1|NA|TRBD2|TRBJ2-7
CASSPNTGTSGIYF
TGTGCCAGCAGCCCTAACACCGGGACTAGCGGGATATACTTC
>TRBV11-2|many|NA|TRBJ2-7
CASSLALRYEQYF
TGTGCCAGCAGCTTAGCGCTTCGCTACGAGCAGTACTTC